The 10 T cell receptor beta chains below were found in one sample sequenced in a study of cytomegalovirus exposure and HLA in healthy donors (dated by TCRdb to about 2017). The library came from the immunoSEQ multiplex PCR assay. TCRdb holds this immuneACCESS table with in-frame rearrangements only. Some clones are missing; in checked studies, unresolved V genes explain under half, and the rest has no known cause. Present in this sample are tens of thousands of clones, roughly 92% of which were seen just once. 0.95% to 1.3% of the sample comes from the top ten. Sequenced material: PBMCs. The origin of the receptors is a woman aged 25 to 39 in good health and CMV-seropositive.

This clone was seen just once. The chain uses TRBV6-1 and TRBJ2-1, with D possibly being TRBD1 (6 bases). Per germline, CDR1 MNHNS and CDR2 SASEGT. The CDR3 length is 17 residues. V was shortened by 2 bases and J by 6 bases, with 20 bases between the two germline ends. CDR3 protein: CASSESRGLGVANEQFF. CDR3 sequence (DNA): TGTGCCAGCAGTGAATCCAGGGGCCTGGGGGTCGCCAATGAGCAGTTCTTC.

The chain couples TRBV7-2 to TRBJ1-5; the match to TRBD1 covers 11 bases. Looked up from germline, CDR1 is SGHTA and CDR2 is FQGNSA. The CDR3 is 15 residues long. Trimming removed 4 bases from V and 5 bases from J; junction bases left unmatched: 4. The CDR3, as DNA: TGTGCCAGCAGCTCCGGGACAGGGGGATATCAGCCCCAGCATTTT. Translated, it gives CASSSGTGGYQPQHF.

The chain uses TRBV30 and TRBJ2-3; TRBD2 agrees at 15 bases. The CDR3 consists of 18 residues. Germline CDR1 is GTSNPN and CDR2 is SVGIG (reference sequence). V was pared by 4 bases and J by 0 bases, with 8 bases of the junction left unmatched. CDR3 region: CAWTGLAGGLTSTDTQYF. Here the CDR3 DNA reads TGTGCCTGGACGGGACTAGCGGGAGGTCTCACTAGCACAGATACGCAGTATTTT.

V usage is TRBV28 and J usage is TRBJ2-5; tentatively, D is TRBD2 (6 bases). V was clipped by 3 bases and J by 3 bases, with 8 bases between them. Germline V CDR1 and CDR2: MDHEN, SYDVKM. The CDR3 has 13 residues. CDR3 amino acids: CASSLEGKETQYF. CDR3 in DNA: TGTGCCAGCAGTTTGGAGGGTAAAGAGACCCAGTACTTC.

V and J are TRBV7-9 and TRBJ1-5; D might be TRBD1 (6 bases). CDR3 length equals 13 residues. The germline V and J ends were trimmed by 5 bases and 7 bases, with 12 bases remaining between them. Germline CDR1 is SEHNR and CDR2 is FQNEAQ (reference sequence). Here the CDR3 reads CASSPGQLQPQHF. CDR3 nucleotides: TGTGCCAGCAGCCCAGGACAGTTACAGCCCCAGCATTTT.

The chain has TRBV5-4 and TRBJ2-1; D gene uncertain. The CDR3 loop spans 13 amino acids. V lost 4 bases and J lost 8, with 13 bases in between. Per germline, CDR1 SGHNT and CDR2 YYREEE (reference sequence). The CDR3 DNA reads as TGTGCCAGCAGCCCCCTCGATACGGATGAGCAGTTCTTC. It yields the protein CASSPLDTDEQFF.

This chain joins TRBV19 and TRBJ2-1; TRBD2 might be the D (5 bases). This CDR3 contains 17 residues. Germline lookup yields CDR1 LNHDA and CDR2 SQIVND (reference sequence). V lost 0 bases to trimming and J lost 0 bases, with 12 bases between them. The CDR3 nucleotides read TGTGCCAGTAGTATAGATTTAGCGACGGGCTCCTACAATGAGCAGTTCTTC. Translated, it gives CASSIDLATGSYNEQFF.

Turning to this clone: In the same sample, other DNA sequences code for this CDR3. The V gene is TRBV27, the J gene TRBJ2-6, with D unclear. The ends were cut back, 3 bases at V and 1 base at J, with 13 bases in the middle. The length of the CDR3 is 17 residues. CDR1 and CDR2 (germline): MNHEY, SMNVEV (reference sequence). In DNA form, the CDR3 reads TGTGCCAGCAGTTTCATCGGGTCTATTTCTGGGGCCAACGTCCTGACTTTC. Encoded protein: CASSFIGSISGANVLTF.

The CDR3 region is CASSLPNQGAYEKLFF. CDR3 coding DNA: TGTGCCAGCAGCTTACCCAATCAGGGGGCGTATGAAAAACTGTTTTTT. The chain carries TRBV7-9 and TRBJ1-4, with 8 bases that match TRBD1. The CDR3 consists of 16 residues. Germline V gene lookup returns CDR1 SEHNR and CDR2 FQNEAQ (reference sequence). V shed 2 bases and J 6 bases; nucleotides not matched to a gene: 8.

The genes are TRBV28 and TRBJ2-1, with 7 bases matching TRBD2. V was pared by 6 bases and J by 2 bases, with 7 bases of the junction left unmatched. Germline loops: CDR1 MDHEN, CDR2 SYDVKM. The CDR3 length is 15 residues. CDR3 coding DNA: TGTGCCAGCAGCCCCCCCGGGAGGACCTACAATGAGCAGTTCTTC. This translates into CASSPPGRTYNEQFF.